The clone carrying this T cell receptor beta chain was detected once. These data belong to a study of shared clonotypes between healthy human individuals. Naive CD8 cells were CD45RO-negative, positively selected for CCR7, excluding terminally differentiated effector memory CD45RA+ cells. This CDR3 has 13 amino acids. Germline CDR1 reads MGHDK; CDR2 reads SYGVNS. V gave up 2 bases and J gave up 4 bases, with 8 bases separating them. Assay: immunoSEQ multiplex PCR; the TCRdb copy retains only in-frame clones and omits some. The repertoire holds 1.5 million to 2.5 million clones, with about 95% as singletons.

The sample was naive CD8+ T cells sorted from blood. This sequence joins TRBV25-1 and TRBJ1-1; TRBD1 is a possible D gene (5 bases). The sequence was collected from a man aged 18 to 29 in good health. CDR3 coding DNA: TGTGCCAGCAGTGAAGGTAGGGGCACTGAAGCTTTCTTT. The encoded protein is CASSEGRGTEAFF.